A single sample is the source of the 8 T cell receptor beta chains below, sequenced in a study of T cells after yellow fever vaccination. TCRdb analysed the 5' RACE reads with MiXCR anew, one entry per CDR3 protein. The sample lists roughly 330,000 distinct CDR3 sequences, around 7% occurring once. Specimen: PBMCs, collected roughly 45 days after the first yellow fever vaccination. Receptors originate from a man between 18 and 29 years old who received the YFV17D yellow fever vaccine.

The CDR3 is CASSRGIQKLGRETQYF. DNA for the CDR3: TGCGCCAGCAGCCGCGGGATACAGAAGCTAGGGAGGGAGACCCAGTACTTC. V is TRBV4-3 and J is TRBJ2-5; perhaps TRBD2 as D (6 bases). The V and J ends lost 4 bases and 5 bases respectively, with 23 bases between them. CDR3 length equals 17 residues. The germline CDR1 and CDR2 sequences are LGHNA and YSLEER.

This chain joins TRBV7-2 and TRBJ2-7; 9 nucleotides match TRBD2. This CDR3 has 14 amino acids. Per germline, CDR1 SGHTA and CDR2 FQGNSA. Losses at the gene ends were 1 base for V and 6 bases for J; bases not matched to a gene: 4. The CDR3 spells CASSLGGGACEQYF. The CDR3 DNA follows: TGTGCCAGCAGCTTAGGCGGGGGGGCCTGCGAGCAGTACTTC.

The chain recombines TRBV12-3 or TRBV12-4 with TRBJ2-6; D remains unclear. Trimming took off 6 bases at V and 4 bases at J, with 13 bases between the two ends. The CDR3 covers 15 residues. The CDR3 coding sequence is TGTGCCAGCAGCCCCCCAGCGTTCGGGGCCAACGTCCTGACTTTC. It is translated as CASSPPAFGANVLTF.

This chain links TRBV9 with TRBJ2-7; 12 bases match TRBD2. Germline V lookup: CDR1 SGDLS, CDR2 YYNGEE. Losses at the gene ends were 3 bases for V and 3 bases for J; bases not matched to a gene: 4. The CDR3 consists of 15 residues. CDR3 sequence reads: CASSEGLAGRYEQYF. DNA of the CDR3: TGTGCCAGCAGCGAAGGACTAGCGGGGCGCTACGAGCAGTACTTC.

V usage is TRBV7-2 and J usage is TRBJ2-1; tentatively, D is TRBD1 (6 bases). V was trimmed by 5 bases and J by 9 bases, leaving 23 bases between them. Germline V gene sequence: CDR1 SGHTA, CDR2 FQGNSA. CDR3 size: 16 residues. CDR3 sequence reads: CASSATMSQPRGEQFF. DNA of the CDR3: TGTGCCAGCAGCGCCACTATGTCACAGCCCAGGGGTGAGCAGTTCTTC.

The rearrangement links TRBV24-1 to TRBJ1-6, with D possibly matching TRBD1 (5 bases). Germline V CDR1 and CDR2: KGHDR, SFDVKD. The CDR3 totals 16 residues. V gave up 0 bases and J gave up 8 bases, with 13 bases separating them. Here the CDR3 reads CATSDLRCRADSPLHF. The CDR3 nucleotides are TGTGCCACCAGTGATTTGCGGTGCAGGGCGGATTCACCCCTCCACTTT.

The chain combines TRBV7-9 with TRBJ2-1, with a weak D call TRBD1 (5 bases). V lost 5 bases, J lost 9 bases, and 8 bases lay in between. There are 11 residues in the CDR3. CDR1 and CDR2 (germline): SEHNR, FQNEAQ (reference sequence). The CDR3, as DNA: TGTGCCAGCAGCCCTGGGGCTGAGCAGTTCTTC. This sequence encodes CASSPGAEQFF.

The rearrangement links TRBV29-1 to TRBJ2-5, with a possible D match to TRBD1 (6 bases). V was shortened by 7 bases and J by 5 bases, with 20 bases between the two germline ends. Germline values: CDR1 SQVTM, CDR2 ANQGSEA. The CDR3 extends over 14 amino acids. The CDR3 spells CSGLPAGARETQYF. CDR3 DNA: TGCAGCGGTCTCCCCGCAGGGGCGAGGGAGACCCAGTACTTC.